This TCR beta chain was recovered during a study of blood T cells in healthy people across ages. Per the germline V gene, CDR1 is SGHRS and CDR2 is YFSETQ. V gave up 5 bases and J gave up 7 bases, with 12 bases separating them. This CDR3 has 12 amino acids. Details on this clonotype: Its specificity is unknown.

Study observations and caveats: The lack of PBMC sorting stopped any conclusive naive versus antigen-experienced comparison.

Then a second PCR, running about 6 to 12 cycles, was carried out with a sample-barcoded 5' primer and a J-beta primer mix. A single record per CDR3 protein comes from TCRdb applying MiXCR to the 5' RACE reads. The data show around 1,000,000 distinct CDR3 sequences, around two fifths seen once. Each sample provided at least 5.5 micrograms of extracted total RNA. The sequencing sample was made of blood. The chain carries TRBV5-1 and TRBJ1-1; D might be TRBD1 (6 bases). This TCR was sampled from a man between 18 and 35 years old in good health. The CDR3 spells CASREQDSEAFF. DNA for the CDR3: TGCGCCAGCAGAGAACAGGACAGTGAAGCTTTCTTT.